The T cell receptor beta chain described here comes from a study of identifying expanded T cells in peripheral blood. This CDR3 is built from 13 residues. Clones were read by immunoSEQ multiplex PCR, and TCRdb kept only the in-frame ones, dropping some. This sample has approximately 85,000 clones; 84% occur once, and the top ten carry 18%. During the collection period, no donor immune events like infections were recorded. This sequence joins TRBV21-1 and TRBJ2-1; the table's D call TRBD1 went unverified against the DNA. TRBV21-1 counts as a pseudogene. This receptor was obtained from a person aged 18 to 70 in good health. Sequenced material: blood. The DNA for the CDR3 is TGTGCCAGAAAGGGGCCTATCTACAATGAGCAGTTCTTC. Its protein is CARKGPIYNEQFF.